A selection of T cell receptor beta chains follows, all from one sample in a study of shared clonotypes between healthy human individuals. Repertoires were generated with immunoSEQ multiplex PCR, while TCRdb's copy carries only in-frame clones and drops some. The table shows roughly 2 million clones, with about 94% occurring only once. Sequencing was carried out using naive CD4+ T cells sorted from blood. All receptors derive from a man aged 18 to 30 in good health. The CDR3 runs from the conserved cysteine through the conserved F or W. A D gene is named only where the DNA matches it firmly. Not every row has a clone size; where given, it reads once, few, many or a size class.

size	V	J	D	CDR3	DNA
NA	TRBV6-6	TRBJ1-2	TRBD1	CASSQKTGAYGYTF	TGTGCCAGCAGTCAGAAGACAGGGGCATATGGCTACACCTTC
NA	TRBV14	TRBJ2-7	NA	CASSQRGPGTPSYEQYF	TGTGCCAGCAGCCAGAGGGGACCCGGGACGCCCTCCTACGAGCAGTACTTC
NA	TRBV5-1	TRBJ2-2	NA	CASSPLGAGFGELFF	TGCGCCAGCAGCCCCCTTGGGGCAGGGTTCGGGGAGCTGTTTTTT
NA	TRBV4-1	TRBJ1-3	NA	CASSQEGPLGTIYF	TGCGCCAGCAGCCAAGAGGGGCCCCTGGGCACCATATATTTT
NA	TRBV19	TRBJ2-7	NA	CASSIEVRGYEQYF	TGTGCCAGTAGTATAGAGGTGCGGGGATACGAGCAGTACTTC
NA	TRBV5-1	TRBJ2-5	NA	CASSLGGTETQYF	TGCGCCAGCAGCTTGGGTGGTACAGAGACCCAGTACTTC
NA	TRBV27	TRBJ2-5	TRBD2	CASSGLAGETQYF	TGTGCCAGCAGTGGACTAGCAGGGGAGACCCAGTACTTC
NA	TRBV18	TRBJ2-2	NA	CASSPMGNTGELFF	TGTGCCAGCTCACCAATGGGCAACACCGGGGAGCTGTTTTTT
few	TRBV7-2	TRBJ1-5	NA	CASSRQSNQPQHF	TGTGCCAGCAGCCGACAGAGCAATCAGCCCCAGCATTTT
NA	TRBV27	TRBJ1-1	TRBD1	CASSRPGQQNTEAFF	TGTGCCAGCAGTCGGCCGGGACAGCAGAACACTGAAGCTTTCTTT
NA	TRBV5-1	TRBJ2-7	TRBD1	CASSVEGTGPYEQYF	TGCGCCAGCAGCGTCGAGGGGACAGGACCCTACGAGCAGTACTTC
few	TRBV4-1	TRBJ2-1	NA	CASSMLRDEQFF	TGCGCCAGCAGCATGCTCAGGGATGAGCAGTTCTTC
NA	TRBV7-2	TRBJ1-2	NA	CASSLPRGGLGYGYTF	TGTGCCAGCAGCTTACCCCGGGGGGGGCTTGGCTATGGCTACACCTTC
NA	TRBV5-6	TRBJ2-1	TRBD1	CASSGDRGSSYNEQFF	TGTGCCAGCAGCGGTGACAGGGGGAGCTCCTACAATGAGCAGTTCTTC
NA	TRBV9	TRBJ2-2	NA	CASSVGTLAGELFF	TGTGCCAGCAGCGTGGGGACATTAGCCGGGGAGCTGTTTTTT
NA	TRBV5-1	TRBJ2-5	TRBD2	CASSFSGTGQGTQYF	TGCGCCAGCAGCTTTAGCGGGACCGGGCAGGGGACCCAGTACTTC
NA	TRBV9	TRBJ1-1	NA	CASSVGQARAEAFF	TGTGCCAGCAGCGTAGGCCAGGCGAGGGCTGAAGCTTTCTTT
NA	TRBV18	TRBJ1-6	TRBD1	CASSPQGALNSPLHF	TGTGCCAGCTCACCACAGGGGGCGCTTAATTCACCCCTCCACTTT
NA	TRBV2	TRBJ2-5	NA	CASSRQSQQETQYF	TGTGCCAGCAGTCGACAGAGTCAACAGGAGACCCAGTACTTC
NA	TRBV2	TRBJ2-7	NA	CASSEHGFGEQYF	TGTGCCAGCAGTGAACACGGGTTTGGGGAGCAGTACTTC